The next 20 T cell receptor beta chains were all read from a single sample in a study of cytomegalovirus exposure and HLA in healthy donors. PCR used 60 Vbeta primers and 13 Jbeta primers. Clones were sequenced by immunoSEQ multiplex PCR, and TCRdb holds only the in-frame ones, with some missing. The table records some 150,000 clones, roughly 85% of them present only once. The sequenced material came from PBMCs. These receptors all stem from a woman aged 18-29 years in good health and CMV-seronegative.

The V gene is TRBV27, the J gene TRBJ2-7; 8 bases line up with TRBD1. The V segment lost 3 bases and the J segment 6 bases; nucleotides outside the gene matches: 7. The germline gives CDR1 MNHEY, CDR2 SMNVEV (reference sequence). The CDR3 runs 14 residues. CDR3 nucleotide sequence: TGTGCCAGCAGTTTGGGGACAGGACCCGCCGAGCAGTACTTC. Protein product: CASSLGTGPAEQYF.

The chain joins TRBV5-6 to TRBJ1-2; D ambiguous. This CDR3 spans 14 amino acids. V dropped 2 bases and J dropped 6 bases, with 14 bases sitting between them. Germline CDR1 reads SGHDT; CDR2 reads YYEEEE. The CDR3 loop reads CASSFGSPRHGYTF. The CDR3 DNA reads TGTGCCAGCAGCTTTGGGAGCCCAAGACATGGCTACACCTTC.

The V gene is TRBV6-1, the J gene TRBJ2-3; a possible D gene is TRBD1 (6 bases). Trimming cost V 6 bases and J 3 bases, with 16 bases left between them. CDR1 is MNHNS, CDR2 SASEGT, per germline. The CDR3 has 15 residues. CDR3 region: CASRRNRVGTDTQYF. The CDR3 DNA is TGTGCCAGCAGGCGAAACAGGGTCGGTACAGATACGCAGTATTTT.

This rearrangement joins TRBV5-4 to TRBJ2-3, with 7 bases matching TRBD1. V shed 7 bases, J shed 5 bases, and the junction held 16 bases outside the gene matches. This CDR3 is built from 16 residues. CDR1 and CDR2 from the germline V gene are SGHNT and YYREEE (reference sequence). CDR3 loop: CASQGTGTSGGDTQYF. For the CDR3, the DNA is TGTGCCAGCCAGGGGACCGGGACCTCAGGGGGAGATACGCAGTATTTT.

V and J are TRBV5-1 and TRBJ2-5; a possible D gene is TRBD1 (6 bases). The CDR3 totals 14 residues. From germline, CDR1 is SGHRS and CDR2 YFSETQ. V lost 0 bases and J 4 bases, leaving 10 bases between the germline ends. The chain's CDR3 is CASSLDPTGETQYF. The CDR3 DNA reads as TGCGCCAGCAGCTTGGACCCGACAGGAGAGACCCAGTACTTC.

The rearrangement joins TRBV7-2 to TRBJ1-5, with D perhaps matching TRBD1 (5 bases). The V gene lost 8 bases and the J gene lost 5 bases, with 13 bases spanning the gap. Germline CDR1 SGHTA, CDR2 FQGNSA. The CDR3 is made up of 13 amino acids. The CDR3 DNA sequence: TGTGCCAGCGGCGGACGGGGGGATCAGCCCCAGCATTTT. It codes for CASGGRGDQPQHF.

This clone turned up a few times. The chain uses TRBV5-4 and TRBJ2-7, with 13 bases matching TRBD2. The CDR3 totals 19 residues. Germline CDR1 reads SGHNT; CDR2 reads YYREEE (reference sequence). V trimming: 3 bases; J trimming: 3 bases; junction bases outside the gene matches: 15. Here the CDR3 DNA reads TGTGCCAGCAGCTCCCTGGAGGTGTTAAGACTAGCGGGGGGCTACGAGCAGTACTTC. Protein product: CASSSLEVLRLAGGYEQYF.

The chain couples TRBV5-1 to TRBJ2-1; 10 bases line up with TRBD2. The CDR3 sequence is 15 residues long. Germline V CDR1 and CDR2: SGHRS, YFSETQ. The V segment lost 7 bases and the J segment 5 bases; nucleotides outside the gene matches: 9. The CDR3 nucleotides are TGCGCCAGCGGGGTCTTAGCGGGAGGCGACAATGAGCAGTTCTTC. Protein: CASGVLAGGDNEQFF.

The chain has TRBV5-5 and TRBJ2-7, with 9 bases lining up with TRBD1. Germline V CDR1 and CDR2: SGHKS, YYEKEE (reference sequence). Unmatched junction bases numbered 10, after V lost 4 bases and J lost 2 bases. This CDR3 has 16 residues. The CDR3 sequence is CASSVIPGQGAYEQYF. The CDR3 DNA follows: TGTGCCAGCAGCGTAATTCCGGGACAGGGAGCCTACGAGCAGTACTTC.

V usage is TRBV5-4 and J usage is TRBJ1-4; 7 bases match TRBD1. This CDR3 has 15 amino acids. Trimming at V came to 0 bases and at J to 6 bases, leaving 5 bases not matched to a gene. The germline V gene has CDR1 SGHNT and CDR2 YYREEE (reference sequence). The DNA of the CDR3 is TGTGCCAGCAGCTTGGCGGGCAGGGGGGATGAAAAACTGTTTTTT. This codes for CASSLAGRGDEKLFF.

CDR3 in DNA: TGTGCCAGCAGCCCCGGACAGGGTGGTTACTACGAGCAGTACTTC. This gives the protein CASSPGQGGYYEQYF. This chain uses TRBV11-2 with TRBJ2-7, with 8 bases fitting TRBD1. CDR1 SGHAT and CDR2 FQNNGV come from the germline V gene. With 5 bases clipped from V and 3 bases from J, the junction kept 9 bases outside the gene matches. The CDR3 has 15 residues.

CDR3 nucleotide sequence: TGTGCCAGCAGCGTCCTAACCACAGATACGCAGTATTTT. Translating it yields CASSVLTTDTQYF. The gene calls are TRBV9 and TRBJ2-3; D is uncertain. V lost 2 bases to trimming and J lost 2 bases, with 6 bases between them. CDR1 is SGDLS, CDR2 YYNGEE, per germline. The CDR3 loop spans 13 amino acids.

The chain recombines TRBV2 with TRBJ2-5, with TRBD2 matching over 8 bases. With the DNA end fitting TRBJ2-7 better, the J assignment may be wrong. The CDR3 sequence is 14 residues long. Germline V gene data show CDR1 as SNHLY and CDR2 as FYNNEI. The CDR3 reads CASSDAGGYYEQYF. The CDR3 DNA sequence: TGTGCCAGCAGTGACGCGGGAGGATACTACGAGCAGTACTTC.

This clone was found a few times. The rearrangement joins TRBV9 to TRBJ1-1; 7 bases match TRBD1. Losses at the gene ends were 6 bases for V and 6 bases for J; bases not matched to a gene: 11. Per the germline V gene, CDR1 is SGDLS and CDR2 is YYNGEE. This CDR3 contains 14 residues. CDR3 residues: CASTVTGIEAEAFF. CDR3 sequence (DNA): TGTGCCAGCACCGTGACAGGGATTGAGGCTGAAGCTTTCTTT.

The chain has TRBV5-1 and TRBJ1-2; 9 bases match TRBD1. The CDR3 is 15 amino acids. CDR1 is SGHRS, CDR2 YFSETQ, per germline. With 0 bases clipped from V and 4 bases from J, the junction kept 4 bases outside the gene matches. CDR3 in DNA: TGCGCCAGCAGCTTGGGGGAGACAGGGGGCTATGGCTACACCTTC. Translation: CASSLGETGGYGYTF.

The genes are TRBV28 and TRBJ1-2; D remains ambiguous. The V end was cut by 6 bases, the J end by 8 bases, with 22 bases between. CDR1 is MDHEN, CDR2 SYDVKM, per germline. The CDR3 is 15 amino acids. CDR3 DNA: TGTGCCAGCAGCTGGAGACTGAGGCCCGCTTCGGGCTACACCTTC. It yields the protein CASSWRLRPASGYTF.

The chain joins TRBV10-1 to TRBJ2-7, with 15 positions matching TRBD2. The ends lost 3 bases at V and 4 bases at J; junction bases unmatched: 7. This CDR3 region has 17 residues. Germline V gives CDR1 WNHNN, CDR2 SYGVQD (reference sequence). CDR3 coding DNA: TGCGCCAGCAGTGACGGGACTAGCGGGAGGCCCTTATACGAGCAGTACTTC. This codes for CASSDGTSGRPLYEQYF.

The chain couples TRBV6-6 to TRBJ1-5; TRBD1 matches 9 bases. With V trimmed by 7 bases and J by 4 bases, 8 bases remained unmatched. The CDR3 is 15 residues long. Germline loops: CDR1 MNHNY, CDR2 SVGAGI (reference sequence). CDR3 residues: CASTIPGQGNQPQHF. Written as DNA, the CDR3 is TGTGCCAGCACCATCCCGGGACAGGGAAATCAGCCCCAGCATTTT.

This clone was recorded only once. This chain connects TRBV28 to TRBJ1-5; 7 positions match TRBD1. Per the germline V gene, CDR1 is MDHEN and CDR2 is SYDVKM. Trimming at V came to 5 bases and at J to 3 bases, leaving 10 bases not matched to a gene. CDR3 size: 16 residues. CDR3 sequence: CASSNPGQEFNQPQHF. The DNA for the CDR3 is TGTGCCAGCAGTAACCCCGGACAGGAGTTCAATCAGCCCCAGCATTTT.

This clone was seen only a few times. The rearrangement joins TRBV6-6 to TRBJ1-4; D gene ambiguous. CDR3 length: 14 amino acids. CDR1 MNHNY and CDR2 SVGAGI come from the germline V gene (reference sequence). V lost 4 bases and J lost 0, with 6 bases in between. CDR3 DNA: TGTGCCAGCAGTTCATCATCAACTAATGAAAAACTGTTTTTT. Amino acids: CASSSSSTNEKLFF.